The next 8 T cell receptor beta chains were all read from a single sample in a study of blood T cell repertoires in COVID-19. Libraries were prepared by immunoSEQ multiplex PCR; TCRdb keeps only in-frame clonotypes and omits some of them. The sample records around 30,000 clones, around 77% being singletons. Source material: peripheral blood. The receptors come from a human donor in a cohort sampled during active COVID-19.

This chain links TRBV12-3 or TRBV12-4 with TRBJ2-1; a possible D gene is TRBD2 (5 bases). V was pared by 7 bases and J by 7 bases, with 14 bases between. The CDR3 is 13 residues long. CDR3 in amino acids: CASTTRGGNEQFF. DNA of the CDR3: TGTGCCAGCACCACCAGAGGAGGTAATGAGCAGTTCTTC.

The CDR3 nucleotides are TGTGCCAGCTCACCGAACAGGGGGAATGAAAAACTGTTTTTT. Protein product: CASSPNRGNEKLFF. The rearrangement links TRBV18 to TRBJ1-4; 8 bases agree with TRBD1. Trimming cost V 3 bases and J 5 bases; bases outside gene matches: 2. The CDR3 extends over 14 amino acids. Germline V gives CDR1 KGHSH, CDR2 LQKENI.

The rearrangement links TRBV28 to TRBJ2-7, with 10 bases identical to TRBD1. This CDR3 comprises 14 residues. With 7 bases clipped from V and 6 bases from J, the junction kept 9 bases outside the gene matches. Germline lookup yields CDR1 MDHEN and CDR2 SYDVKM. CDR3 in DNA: TGTGCCAGCAACCCCGGGACAGGGGTCCGCGAGCAGTACTTC. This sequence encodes CASNPGTGVREQYF.

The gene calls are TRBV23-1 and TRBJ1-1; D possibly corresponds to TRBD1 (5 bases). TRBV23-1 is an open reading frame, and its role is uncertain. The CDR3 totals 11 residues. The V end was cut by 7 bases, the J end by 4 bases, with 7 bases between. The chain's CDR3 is CASIGGTEAFF. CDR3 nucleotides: TGCGCCAGCATCGGGGGCACTGAAGCTTTCTTT.

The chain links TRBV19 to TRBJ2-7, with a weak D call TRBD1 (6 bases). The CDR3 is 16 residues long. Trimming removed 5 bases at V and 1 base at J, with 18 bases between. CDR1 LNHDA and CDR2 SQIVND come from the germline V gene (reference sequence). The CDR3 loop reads CASSHQTGTRSYEQYF. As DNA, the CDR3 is TGTGCCAGTAGTCATCAGACCGGGACAAGGTCCTACGAGCAGTACTTC.

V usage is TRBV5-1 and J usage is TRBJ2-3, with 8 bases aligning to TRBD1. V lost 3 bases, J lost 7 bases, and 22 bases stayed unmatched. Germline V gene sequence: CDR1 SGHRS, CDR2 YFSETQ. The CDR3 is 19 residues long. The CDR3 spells CASSSQHRDRILGGNTQYF. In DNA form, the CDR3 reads TGCGCCAGCAGCTCGCAGCACCGGGACAGGATATTGGGGGGTAATACGCAGTATTTT.

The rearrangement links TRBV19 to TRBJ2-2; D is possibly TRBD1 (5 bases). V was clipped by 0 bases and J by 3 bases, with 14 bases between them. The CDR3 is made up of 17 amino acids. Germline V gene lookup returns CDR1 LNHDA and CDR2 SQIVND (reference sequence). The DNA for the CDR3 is TGTGCCAGTAGTATAGATCTTAGACAGATATACACCGGGGAGCTGTTTTTT. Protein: CASSIDLRQIYTGELFF.

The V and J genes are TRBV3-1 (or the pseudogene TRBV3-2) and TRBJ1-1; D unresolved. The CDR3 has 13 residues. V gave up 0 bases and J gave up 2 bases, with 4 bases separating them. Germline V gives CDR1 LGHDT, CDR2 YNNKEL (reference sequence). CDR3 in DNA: TGTGCCAGCAGCCAAGACTTTAACACTGAAGCTTTCTTT. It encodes CASSQDFNTEAFF.